This T cell receptor beta chain was sequenced for a study of siplizumab effects on memory and regulatory T cells. The CDR3 has 13 amino acids. The ends were cut back, 6 bases at V and 0 bases at J, with 3 bases in the middle. Germline-derived CDR1 and CDR2 are LNHDA and SQIVND (reference sequence). The protocol was immunoSEQ multiplex PCR, while the TCRdb copy is restricted to in-frame clones and leaves out a portion. The repertoire includes 70,000 or so clones, roughly 88% of them detected once, and 1.7% sits in the top ten. Sequenced input: Tregs sorted from blood. This chain links TRBV19 with TRBJ2-6, with D hard to call. This TCR came from a human donor in good health. The CDR3 sequence: CASRPSGANVLTF. CDR3 nucleotides: TGTGCCAGTAGACCCTCTGGGGCCAACGTCCTGACTTTC.